What follows are 8 T cell receptor beta chains derived from one specimen sequenced in a study of blood T cell repertoires in COVID-19. Sequenced by immunoSEQ multiplex PCR; TCRdb stores in-frame clones only, minus some. The sample lists 300,000 to 400,000 clones, 65% to 90% occurring once. Sequencing was carried out using PBMCs or T cells enriched from blood (not recorded which). Source of these receptors: a woman aged 35 to 49 with acute COVID-19.

The rearrangement joins TRBV7-9 to TRBJ2-3; TRBD2 is a possible D gene (6 bases). Per the germline V gene, CDR1 is SEHNR and CDR2 is FQNEAQ (reference sequence). Trimming pared 5 bases from V and 8 bases from J, leaving 17 bases between. The CDR3 length is 14 residues. CDR3 nucleotides: TGTGCCAGCAGCGCCGGGACTGTGATATCTACGCAGTATTTT. Residues: CASSAGTVISTQYF. Complete variable domain (other parts from reference TRBV7-9 and TRBJ2-3): DTGVSQNPRHKITKRGQNVTFRCDPISEHNRLYWYRQTLGQGPEFLTYFQNEAQLEKSRLLSDRFSAERPKGSFSTLEIQRTEQGDSAMYLCASSAGTVISTQYFGPGTRLTVL.

The chain employs TRBV4-3 and TRBJ2-7; D not certain. In germline, CDR1 is LGHNA, CDR2 YSLEER. Trimming took 0 bases from V and 1 from J, leaving 7 bases between them. The CDR3 length is 14 residues. CDR3 coding DNA: TGCGCCAGCAGCCAAGAGGGCAGGTCCTACGAGCAGTACTTC. It encodes CASSQEGRSYEQYF.

This clone has only a few counts. The chain combines TRBV3-1 (or the pseudogene TRBV3-2) with TRBJ2-1; 14 bases fit TRBD2. The V gene's germline CDR1 is LGHDT and CDR2 YNNKEL (reference sequence). There are 16 residues in the CDR3. Trimming took 3 bases from V and 9 from J; bases not matched to a gene: 7. The CDR3 nucleotides are TGTGCCAGCAGCCACCTGACTAGCGGGAGGGGAGGTGAGCAGTTCTTC. Protein: CASSHLTSGRGGEQFF.

V gene TRBV3-1 (or the pseudogene TRBV3-2) combines with J gene TRBJ1-4; 7 bases fit TRBD1. The V segment lost 3 bases and the J segment 3 bases; nucleotides outside the gene matches: 4. The germline V gene encodes CDR1 LGHDT and CDR2 YNNKEL (reference sequence). CDR3 length: 15 amino acids. The CDR3 DNA sequence: TGTGCCAGCAGCCACCTGGGACAGTCTAATGAAAAACTGTTTTTT. The encoded protein is CASSHLGQSNEKLFF.

This rearrangement joins TRBV28 to TRBJ1-2, with TRBD1 matching over 9 bases. CDR1 and CDR2 (germline): MDHEN, SYDVKM. J gave up 4 bases and V 2 bases, and 5 bases lay outside the gene matches. CDR3 length: 15 residues. This CDR3 reads CASSLRDRVGYGYTF. The CDR3 DNA reads TGTGCCAGCAGTTTACGGGACAGGGTGGGCTATGGCTACACCTTC.

In regard to this clone: The sample carries other DNA sequences with the same CDR3. V usage is TRBV7-2 and J usage is TRBJ1-5; TRBD1 matches at 7 bases. The CDR3 has 14 amino acids. The germline V gene has CDR1 SGHTA and CDR2 FQGNSA. The J segment lost 4 bases and the V segment lost 1 base, leaving 1 base of the junction unmatched. The CDR3 sequence: CASSLDRGNQPQHF. CDR3 nucleotides: TGTGCCAGCAGCTTAGACAGGGGAAATCAGCCCCAGCATTTT. Combining the CDR3 with reference TRBV7-2 and TRBJ1-5 gives the whole variable domain GAGVSQSPSNKVTEKGKDVELRCDPISGHTALYWYRQSLGQGLEFLIYFQGNSAPDKSGLPSDRFSAERTGGSVSTLTIQRTQQEDSAVYLCASSLDRGNQPQHFGDGTRLSIL.

CDR3: CSASLDRVTEAFF. The CDR3, as DNA: TGCAGTGCTAGTCTGGACAGGGTCACTGAAGCTTTCTTT. This chain joins TRBV20-1 and TRBJ1-1; 8 bases map to TRBD1. Germline values: CDR1 DFQATT, CDR2 SNEGSKA (reference sequence). CDR3 length equals 13 residues. J was trimmed by 4 bases and V by 3 bases; bases with no gene match: 4.

CDR3 region: CASSLNPSSYEQYF. The CDR3 bases are TGTGCCAGCAGCTTAAATCCCAGCTCCTACGAGCAGTACTTC. The V gene is TRBV7-3, the J gene TRBJ2-7, with unresolved D. The CDR3 covers 14 residues. Trimming stripped 1 base from V and 0 bases from J, with 7 bases between. The germline V gene has CDR1 SGHTA and CDR2 FQGTGA. The full variable domain, with the rest looked up from reference TRBV7-3 and TRBJ2-7, is GAGVSQTPSNKVTEKGKYVELRCDPISGHTALYWYRQSLGQGPEFLIYFQGTGAADDSGLPNDRFFAVRPEGSVSTLKIQRTERGDSAVYLCASSLNPSSYEQYFGPGTRLTVT.